This section outlines one T cell receptor (beta chain) sequence together with its context. Assay: immunoSEQ multiplex PCR; the TCRdb copy retains only in-frame clones and omits some. The top ten hold roughly 2.7% of the sample, which has about 220,000 clones, about 88% seen once. Germline trimming cut 4 bases from V and 3 bases from J; bases unmatched to any gene: 4. The germline V gene has CDR1 LGHNA and CDR2 YSLEER. The length of the CDR3 is 15 residues. This specimen belongs to a study of blood T cell repertoires in COVID-19. Study-level information: Donors in the United States, Italy and Spain gave samples during acute or convalescent COVID-19.

This TCR derives from a young woman who had recovered from COVID-19. The chain employs TRBV4-3 and TRBJ1-4, with 8 bases fitting TRBD1. Sequencing was performed on PBMCs or T cells enriched from blood (not recorded which). For the CDR3, the DNA is TGCGCCAGCAGCCGAGGACAGGGAGCTAATGAAAAACTGTTTTTT. It is translated as CASSRGQGANEKLFF.